A single sample is the source of the 25 T cell receptor beta chains below, sequenced in a study of cytomegalovirus exposure and HLA in healthy donors. The primer mix had 60 Vbeta and 13 Jbeta primers. Method: immunoSEQ multiplex PCR; TCRdb's copy keeps in-frame clones and lacks some. This sample carries under 150,000 clones, 60% to 85% of them seen once, and the ten largest clones take less than 4%. Sequenced: PBMCs. The receptors stem from a woman in her twenties or thirties in good health and CMV-seropositive.

This chain connects TRBV10-1 to TRBJ1-1; 12 bases fit TRBD1. J lost 3 bases, V lost 2 bases, and 16 bases had no gene match. This CDR3 is built from 20 residues. Germline values: CDR1 WNHNN, CDR2 SYGVQD (reference sequence). CDR3 loop: CASSETRNDRDRGPHTEAFF. DNA for the CDR3: TGCGCCAGCAGTGAGACCCGGAACGACCGGGACAGGGGGCCTCACACTGAAGCTTTCTTT.

The V gene is TRBV5-1, the J gene TRBJ2-7, with a weak D call TRBD1 (5 bases). There are 13 residues in the CDR3. Trimming pared 4 bases from V and 3 bases from J, leaving 11 bases between. CDR1 is SGHRS, CDR2 YFSETQ, per germline. This CDR3 reads CASSPDSLYEQYF. The CDR3 coding sequence is TGCGCCAGCAGCCCTGACAGCCTCTACGAGCAGTACTTC.

The rearrangement joins TRBV19 to TRBJ2-2; the match to TRBD1 covers 8 bases. Germline CDR1 reads LNHDA; CDR2 reads SQIVND (reference sequence). V was pared by 4 bases and J by 7 bases, with 8 bases of the junction left unmatched. The CDR3 loop spans 15 amino acids. For the CDR3, the DNA is TGTGCCAGTAGTACAAGGGACAGGCGTGGCGGGGAGCTGTTTTTT. Translation gives CASSTRDRRGGELFF.

V gene TRBV9 combines with J gene TRBJ1-3; no clear D. CDR1 and CDR2 (germline): SGDLS, YYNGEE. V was clipped by 3 bases and J by 8 bases, with 15 bases between them. The CDR3 has 14 amino acids. DNA for the CDR3: TGTGCCAGCAGCGCGTCGGGAGGGTTGGACACCATATATTTT. Protein: CASSASGGLDTIYF.

This chain joins TRBV7-2 and TRBJ1-5; no clear D. Trimming pared 2 bases from V and 7 bases from J, leaving 9 bases between. Germline V gives CDR1 SGHTA, CDR2 FQGNSA. The CDR3 spans 13 residues. CDR3 coding DNA: TGTGCCAGCAGCTTAAGTAGGGAGCAGCCCCAGCATTTT. Its protein is CASSLSREQPQHF.

The chain uses TRBV6-1 and TRBJ1-5; 7 positions match TRBD1. Trimming removed 8 bases from V and 4 bases from J; junction bases left unmatched: 5. This CDR3 spans 13 amino acids. Germline-derived CDR1 and CDR2 are MNHNS and SASEGT. Written as DNA, the CDR3 is TGTGCCAGCGACCGGGACAGAAATCAGCCCCAGCATTTT. It yields the protein CASDRDRNQPQHF.

The chain has TRBV28 and TRBJ2-3, with D hard to call. V was cut by 7 bases and J by 3 bases, with 11 bases left in between. Germline V gene sequence: CDR1 MDHEN, CDR2 SYDVKM. CDR3 length: 13 residues. CDR3 DNA sequence: TGTGCCAGCACTTCGTGGGCTACAGATACGCAGTATTTT. Residues: CASTSWATDTQYF.

The rearrangement uses TRBV4-1 and TRBJ2-2; 8 bases align to TRBD2. The J segment lost 5 bases and the V segment lost 4 bases, leaving 6 bases of the junction unmatched. Germline V gene data show CDR1 as MGHRA and CDR2 as YSYEKL. There are 15 residues in the CDR3. The CDR3 here is CASSLSGETTGELFF. CDR3 DNA: TGCGCCAGCAGCCTTAGCGGGGAAACGACCGGGGAGCTGTTTTTT.

The genes are TRBV6-5 and TRBJ2-3; TRBD2 matches 9 bases. The V and J ends lost 0 bases and 3 bases, in that order; junction bases with no gene match: 4. Germline lookup yields CDR1 MNHEY and CDR2 SVGAGI. This CDR3 is built from 16 residues. DNA for the CDR3: TGTGCCAGCAGTTACTCGGCGGGGGGGCTGACAGATACGCAGTATTTT. Protein: CASSYSAGGLTDTQYF.

The chain has TRBV2 and TRBJ2-3; 10 positions match TRBD2. Germline V gene lookup returns CDR1 SNHLY and CDR2 FYNNEI. Trimming cost V 5 bases and J 0 bases; bases outside gene matches: 8. The CDR3 consists of 17 residues. The CDR3 sequence is CASSWSSGGLSTDTQYF. CDR3 nucleotide sequence: TGTGCCAGCAGTTGGTCTAGCGGGGGCCTTAGCACAGATACGCAGTATTTT.

J is TRBJ2-3 and V is TRBV30; 8 bases are a match to TRBD2. V lost 2 bases, J lost 4 bases, and 5 bases stayed unmatched. This CDR3 comprises 14 residues. Germline V lookup: CDR1 GTSNPN, CDR2 SVGIG (reference sequence). Here the CDR3 DNA reads TGTGCCTGGAGTCGGGGGCGGGGGGCAGATACGCAGTATTTT. This translates into CAWSRGRGADTQYF.

This clone was detected a few times. The V and J genes are TRBV6-6 and TRBJ2-2; 9 bases line up with TRBD1. The V segment lost 10 bases and the J segment 8 bases; nucleotides outside the gene matches: 8. CDR3 size: 13 residues. Per the germline V gene, CDR1 is MNHNY and CDR2 is SVGAGI (reference sequence). Written as DNA, the CDR3 is TGTGCCACCTGGGACAGGGCTAATGGGGAGCTGTTTTTT. Residues: CATWDRANGELFF.

J is TRBJ2-3 and V is TRBV7-8; 9 bases agree with TRBD2. The V and J ends lost 1 base and 3 bases, in that order; junction bases with no gene match: 5. The length of the CDR3 is 16 residues. CDR1 SGHVS and CDR2 FQNEAQ come from the germline V gene. In DNA, the CDR3 is TGTGCCAGCAGCTTAGATAGAGCGGGGGGAACAGATACGCAGTATTTT. This gives the protein CASSLDRAGGTDTQYF.

The V and J genes are TRBV28 and TRBJ1-2; 9 bases fit TRBD1. CDR1 is MDHEN and CDR2 is SYDVKM in the germline V gene. Trimming removed 8 bases from V and 1 base from J; junction bases left unmatched: 2. The length of the CDR3 is 13 residues. The CDR3 here is CASGQGSNYGYTF. CDR3 nucleotides: TGTGCCAGCGGACAGGGGAGTAACTATGGCTACACCTTC.

The chain has TRBV4-1 and TRBJ2-4, with 7 bases identical to TRBD1. The CDR3 extends over 17 amino acids. The V segment lost 1 base and the J segment 2 bases; nucleotides outside the gene matches: 8. CDR1 and CDR2 (germline): MGHRA, YSYEKL. This chain's CDR3 is CASSQVLDRSSKNIQYF. The CDR3, as DNA: TGCGCCAGCAGCCAAGTCCTGGACAGGAGCTCCAAAAACATTCAGTACTTC.

V is TRBV10-3 and J is TRBJ2-7; 7 bases agree with TRBD2. From germline, CDR1 is ENHRY and CDR2 SYGVKD. J lost 1 base, V lost 2 bases, and 5 bases had no gene match. The CDR3 extends over 15 amino acids. The CDR3 DNA reads as TGTGCCATCAGTGAGACCCGGACTAGTTCCTACGAGCAGTACTTC. It yields the protein CAISETRTSSYEQYF.

V and J are TRBV6-5 and TRBJ1-1; 7 bases are shared with TRBD1. V trimming: 5 bases; J trimming: 11 bases; junction bases outside the gene matches: 8. This CDR3 is 12 amino acids long. The germline CDR1 and CDR2 sequences are MNHEY and SVGAGI. This CDR3 reads CASSARDSRAFF. Written as DNA, the CDR3 is TGTGCCAGCAGTGCCCGGGACAGCCGCGCTTTCTTT.

This clone occurred a few times. The chain employs TRBV7-2 and TRBJ1-1, with D unclear. Per germline, CDR1 SGHTA and CDR2 FQGNSA. Trimming left V 1 base short and J 4 bases short, with 13 bases between. The CDR3 is made up of 15 amino acids. In nucleotides, the CDR3 is TGTGCCAGCAGCTTAGGCCCGCGGCGAGGCACTGAAGCTTTCTTT. Translating it yields CASSLGPRRGTEAFF.

This clone was detected a few times. The chain combines TRBV19 with TRBJ2-4, with D perhaps TRBD1 (5 bases). The germline CDR1 and CDR2 sequences are LNHDA and SQIVND (reference sequence). The V and J ends lost 6 bases and 0 bases respectively, with 12 bases between them. CDR3 length equals 15 residues. In nucleotides, the CDR3 is TGTGCCAGTAGCCTCCAGGGTCTAGCCAAAAACATTCAGTACTTC. It specifies CASSLQGLAKNIQYF.

This clone was detected only once. Written as DNA, the CDR3 is TGTGCCAGCAGCTTCTCTCGAGAGGGCGGCTACACCTTC. Translating it yields CASSFSREGGYTF. The gene calls are TRBV5-6 and TRBJ1-2, with D uncertain. The germline gives CDR1 SGHDT, CDR2 YYEEEE. CDR3 length: 13 amino acids. The germline V and J ends were trimmed by 2 bases and 8 bases, with 13 bases remaining between them.

This clone was detected only once. V is TRBV7-2 and J is TRBJ2-7, with 11 nucleotides matching TRBD1. CDR3 length: 15 residues. With 1 base clipped from V and 2 bases from J, the junction kept 1 base outside the gene matches. Germline values: CDR1 SGHTA, CDR2 FQGNSA. CDR3 region: CASSLGGQGAYEQYF. CDR3 DNA sequence: TGTGCCAGCAGCTTAGGGGGACAGGGGGCCTACGAGCAGTACTTC.

The chain recombines TRBV9 with TRBJ2-3; 7 bases match TRBD1. V lost 7 bases and J lost 1; bases outside the gene matches: 9. The CDR3 has 15 amino acids. Germline V CDR1 and CDR2: SGDLS, YYNGEE. The CDR3 sequence is CASGKTGLRTDTQYF. Here the CDR3 DNA reads TGTGCCAGCGGCAAGACAGGGCTTCGCACAGATACGCAGTATTTT. Full variable domain (missing parts from reference TRBV9 and TRBJ2-3): DSGVTQTPKHLITATGQRVTLRCSPRSGDLSVYWYQQSLDQGLQFLIQYYNGEERAKGNILERFSAQQFPDLHSELNLSSLELGDSALYFCASGKTGLRTDTQYFGPGTRLTVL.

V usage is TRBV28 and J usage is TRBJ2-5, with a possible D match to TRBD1 (5 bases). Germline lookup yields CDR1 MDHEN and CDR2 SYDVKM. Trimming took 11 bases from V and 5 from J, leaving 6 bases between them. This CDR3 contains 9 residues. The CDR3 reads CAGAETQYF. The CDR3 coding sequence is TGTGCCGGGGCGGAGACCCAGTACTTC.

The chain couples TRBV7-8 to TRBJ2-3; D is unresolved. Trimming shortened V by 1 base and J by 2 bases, and 13 bases separated the two germline ends. Germline values: CDR1 SGHVS, CDR2 FQNEAQ. The CDR3 has 16 amino acids. Written as DNA, the CDR3 is TGTGCCAGCAGCTTAGGGTCGAGGCAGCACACAGATACGCAGTATTTT. It yields the protein CASSLGSRQHTDTQYF.

The rearrangement joins TRBV5-1 to TRBJ2-5; the D gene is possibly TRBD2 (7 bases). There are 17 residues in the CDR3. V lost 0 bases to trimming and J lost 1 base, with 16 bases between them. In germline, CDR1 is SGHRS, CDR2 YFSETQ. The CDR3 sequence is CASSLAVGGALQETQYF. As DNA, the CDR3 is TGCGCCAGCAGCTTGGCCGTTGGGGGGGCCCTCCAAGAGACCCAGTACTTC.